A selection of T cell receptor beta chains follows, all from one sample in a study of beta chain features in type 1 diabetes. Assay used: immunoSEQ multiplex PCR; TCRdb lists only in-frame clones, some missing. The data hold some 350,000 clones, with roughly 14% observed a single time. The sample taken for sequencing was naive CD4+ T cells from blood. All receptors derive from a woman aged 18-29 years with type 1 diabetes. Both conserved end residues are part of each CDR3. Each record gives: J gene, V gene, CDR3 protein.

J gene: TRBJ2-3
V gene: TRBV23-1
CDR3 protein: CASSHIERERERGTDTQYF

J gene: TRBJ1-4
V gene: TRBV7-9
CDR3 protein: CASSLRQGDEKLFF

J gene: TRBJ2-5
V gene: TRBV5-1
CDR3 protein: CASSLGTGGEETQYF

J gene: TRBJ1-3
V gene: TRBV29-1
CDR3 protein: CSVKQGFSGNTIYF

J gene: TRBJ2-7
V gene: TRBV18
CDR3 protein: CASSPTLLQGAQEQYF

J gene: TRBJ2-7
V gene: TRBV18
CDR3 protein: CASSTRQSSYEQYF

J gene: TRBJ1-1
V gene: TRBV29-1
CDR3 protein: CSISGSPEAFF

J gene: TRBJ1-1
V gene: TRBV27
CDR3 protein: CASSLKGPSPGLGTEAFF

J gene: TRBJ2-1
V gene: TRBV5-1
CDR3 protein: CASSLQGEYNEQFF

J gene: TRBJ2-1
V gene: TRBV4-3
CDR3 protein: CASSQVPSGSWAQTGNEQFF

J gene: TRBJ1-2
V gene: TRBV30
CDR3 protein: CAWSWTGTYGYTF

J gene: TRBJ2-7
V gene: TRBV5-1
CDR3 protein: CASSPREGPSRQYF

J gene: TRBJ2-5
V gene: TRBV30
CDR3 protein: CAWSGNRGVRWGQGRGETQYF

J gene: TRBJ1-1
V gene: TRBV7-2
CDR3 protein: CASSYRRVMNTEAFF

J gene: TRBJ2-1
V gene: TRBV4-2
CDR3 protein: CASSQAIAGVGSDEQFF

J gene: TRBJ2-1
V gene: TRBV5-6
CDR3 protein: CASSSDLTSGRMKDEQFF